A single sample gave rise to the 28 T cell receptor beta chains below, sequenced in a study of T cells after yellow fever vaccination. Using its own MiXCR run on the 5' RACE reads, TCRdb lists one record per CDR3 protein. The sample shows fewer than 90,000 distinct CDR3 sequences, 7.1% of them seen only once. The sample consisted of CD8+ T cells sorted from PBMCs, taken 5 days after the first yellow fever vaccination. Receptors were obtained from a man younger than 35 who received the YFV17D yellow fever vaccine.

In this sample, this clonotype turned up many times. The rearrangement joins TRBV4-2 to TRBJ1-3, with D perhaps matching TRBD1 (5 bases). This CDR3 region has 15 residues. The germline gives CDR1 LGHNA, CDR2 YNFKEQ. V was shortened by 0 bases and J by 4 bases, with 10 bases between the two germline ends. CDR3 sequence (DNA): TGTGCCAGCAGCCAAGATCGGGGGTTCGGAAACACCATATATTTT. This translates into CASSQDRGFGNTIYF.

This clonotype turned up a few times. The chain has TRBV7-6 and TRBJ1-2; 9 bases match TRBD1. V was pared by 2 bases and J by 9 bases, with 13 bases of the junction left unmatched. The CDR3 extends over 16 amino acids. Germline CDR1 is SGHVS and CDR2 is FNYEAQ. CDR3 DNA: TGTGCCAGCAGCTTAAAATCCTTTGGGGACAGGGTGAGCTACACCTTC. It yields the protein CASSLKSFGDRVSYTF.

V usage is TRBV6-5 and J usage is TRBJ1-1, with D hard to call. V was clipped by 3 bases and J by 5 bases, with 22 bases between them. The CDR3 totals 17 residues. CDR1 is MNHEY and CDR2 is SVGAGI in the germline V gene. The CDR3: CASSYNTDSILGTEAFF. The CDR3 DNA reads as TGTGCCAGCAGTTATAATACAGACTCTATCTTGGGGACTGAAGCTTTCTTT.

This clonotype occurred many times. The V and J genes are TRBV7-9 and TRBJ2-5, with D tentatively TRBD1 or TRBD2 (5 bases each). This CDR3 is 15 amino acids long. CDR1 and CDR2 (germline): SEHNR, FQNEAQ (reference sequence). Trimming pared 5 bases from V and 5 bases from J, leaving 18 bases between. The DNA for the CDR3 is TGTGCCAGCAGCCCTCGGGACCTAGAGGGGGAGACCCAGTACTTC. Protein: CASSPRDLEGETQYF.

The genes are TRBV4-1 and TRBJ1-6; D is perhaps TRBD1 (5 bases). Germline loops: CDR1 MGHRA, CDR2 YSYEKL. The CDR3 consists of 15 residues. Trimming took off 1 base at V and 11 bases at J, with 15 bases between the two ends. The CDR3 protein is CASSQVSQGGPPLHF. CDR3 coding DNA: TGCGCCAGCAGCCAAGTTTCTCAGGGCGGCCCACCCCTCCACTTT.

This clonotype was counted only a few times. This sequence joins TRBV5-6 and TRBJ2-1; D uncertain. CDR1 and CDR2 (germline): SGHDT, YYEEEE. The V and J ends lost 4 bases and 8 bases respectively, with 22 bases between them. The CDR3 consists of 16 residues. Here the CDR3 DNA reads TGTGCCAGCAGCAAGTCCGGATCACCTTTTGTTGATGAGCAGTTCTTC. Translated, it gives CASSKSGSPFVDEQFF.

This clonotype has a handful of counts. The rearrangement joins TRBV5-4 to TRBJ2-1; maybe TRBD2 (5 bases). Germline V lookup: CDR1 SGHNT, CDR2 YYREEE (reference sequence). Deletions cut 2 bases from V and 9 bases from J, with 12 bases between. CDR3 length: 13 amino acids. The CDR3 region is CASSFGGSGEQFF. The CDR3 coding sequence is TGTGCCAGCAGCTTCGGTGGAAGCGGTGAGCAGTTCTTC.

This clonotype was picked up a small number of times. The rearrangement links TRBV7-6 to TRBJ1-4; no clear D gene. V shed 4 bases and J shed 8 bases, with 8 bases lying between them. Germline V gene data show CDR1 as SGHVS and CDR2 as FNYEAQ. This CDR3 has 12 amino acids. CDR3 amino acids: CASSSGREKLFF. CDR3 coding DNA: TGTGCCAGCAGCTCGGGGAGGGAAAAACTGTTTTTT.

This clonotype was recorded many times. The rearrangement joins TRBV12-3 or TRBV12-4 to TRBJ2-5; tentative D call: TRBD2 (6 bases). CDR3 length: 12 residues. The V end was cut by 2 bases, the J end by 13 bases, with 14 bases between. As DNA, the CDR3 is TGTGCCAGCAGTTTATCGGGGGTCCCTCCGTACTTC. This codes for CASSLSGVPPYF.

The sample holds a few counts of this clonotype. V usage is TRBV3-1 and J usage is TRBJ2-2; D perhaps matches TRBD1 (6 bases). V gave up 4 bases and J gave up 0 bases, with 15 bases separating them. Germline V gene data show CDR1 as LGHDT and CDR2 as YNNKEL (reference sequence). The length of the CDR3 is 17 residues. The CDR3 region has the DNA TGTGCCAGCAGCCCACAGGGTAGATCCCCGAACACCGGGGAGCTGTTTTTT. It yields the protein CASSPQGRSPNTGELFF. Full variable domain (missing parts from reference TRBV3-1 and TRBJ2-2): DTAVSQTPKYLVTQMGNDKSIKCEQNLGHDTMYWYKQDSKKFLKIMFSYNNKELIINETVPNRFSPKSPDKAHLNLHINSLELGDSAVYFCASSPQGRSPNTGELFFGEGSRLTVL.

Many counts were recorded for this clonotype. V and J are TRBV5-1 and TRBJ2-7; D remains unclear. With 0 bases removed from V and 4 bases from J, the gap between germline ends came to 5 bases. CDR3 size: 12 residues. CDR1 SGHRS and CDR2 YFSETQ come from the germline V gene. The CDR3 loop reads CASSLGRYEQYF. CDR3 DNA sequence: TGCGCCAGCAGCTTGGGGCGATACGAGCAGTACTTC.

The V call is TRBV27, the J call TRBJ2-5; the D is unclear. V shed 6 bases and J shed 5 bases, with 10 bases lying between them. The CDR3 has 12 residues. The germline CDR1 and CDR2 sequences are MNHEY and SMNVEV (reference sequence). In DNA form, the CDR3 reads TGTGCCAGCAGCCCCACCCGGGAGACCCAGTACTTC. Encoded protein: CASSPTRETQYF.

This clonotype was observed at least ten times. The chain links TRBV4-1 to TRBJ2-7; D not resolved. CDR3 length: 14 amino acids. Germline V gives CDR1 MGHRA, CDR2 YSYEKL. The V end was cut by 0 bases, the J end by 2 bases, with 8 bases between. The CDR3: CASSQEAAPYEQYF. The DNA of the CDR3 is TGCGCCAGCAGCCAAGAGGCGGCCCCCTACGAGCAGTACTTC.

The V and J genes are TRBV6-2 or TRBV6-3 and TRBJ1-2, with 7 bases aligning to TRBD1. V was clipped by 6 bases and J by 1 base; unmatched bases: 14. CDR3 size: 17 residues. In germline, CDR1 is MNHEY, CDR2 SVGEGT. CDR3 in DNA: TGTGCCAGCAGATTCCGGGACAGAAGTATCCTTAACTATGGCTACACCTTC. Translation: CASRFRDRSILNYGYTF.

As DNA, the CDR3 is TGTGCCAGCAGTTTGAGGACTAGCGGGGGGTTGAACACCGGGGAGCTGTTTTTT. Translation gives CASSLRTSGGLNTGELFF. The chain links TRBV28 to TRBJ2-2, with 14 positions matching TRBD2. Germline assignment: CDR1 MDHEN and CDR2 SYDVKM. This CDR3 has 18 residues. The trim removed 3 bases at V and 1 base at J, leaving 4 bases unmatched.

This chain connects TRBV4-1 to TRBJ2-7; D may be TRBD1 (5 bases). There are 15 residues in the CDR3. The V and J ends lost 3 bases and 3 bases respectively, with 15 bases between them. Per germline, CDR1 MGHRA and CDR2 YSYEKL. CDR3 sequence reads: CASSQEPIRVYEQYV. The CDR3 coding sequence is TGCGCCAGCAGCCAGGAACCTATCAGGGTCTACGAGCAGTACGTC.

A few counts support this clonotype. The V call is TRBV5-1, the J call TRBJ2-1; no clear D gene. This CDR3 is built from 14 residues. Trimming removed 2 bases from V and 6 bases from J, with 12 bases in between. Germline V gives CDR1 SGHRS, CDR2 YFSETQ. The CDR3 DNA sequence: TGCGCCAGCAGCTTTCCAAGCCTTCCCAATGAGCAGTTCTTC. This gives the protein CASSFPSLPNEQFF.

V is TRBV6-2 or TRBV6-3 and J is TRBJ2-7; either TRBD1 or TRBD2 may supply D (5 bases each). This CDR3 has 14 amino acids. Germline CDR1 is MNHEY and CDR2 is SVGEGT. V was clipped by 9 bases and J by 5 bases, with 20 bases between them. The CDR3 here is CASSWGKNYDEQYV. In DNA form, the CDR3 reads TGTGCCAGTTCATGGGGGAAGAATTACGACGAGCAGTACGTC.

This clonotype was seen only a few times. The V and J genes are TRBV5-6 and TRBJ1-2; D ambiguous. Trimming took 0 bases from V and 4 from J, leaving 1 base between them. Looked up from germline, CDR1 is SGHDT and CDR2 is YYEEEE. This CDR3 region has 11 residues. In nucleotides, the CDR3 is TGTGCCAGCAGCTTGGGCTATGGCTACACCTTC. It encodes CASSLGYGYTF.

This clonotype was found a few times. The chain employs TRBV6-5 and TRBJ2-5, with 7 bases matching TRBD2. Germline loops: CDR1 MNHEY, CDR2 SVGAGI. The CDR3 runs to 14 residues. Trimming at V came to 6 bases and at J to 1 base, leaving 5 bases not matched to a gene. The CDR3, as DNA: TGTGCCAGCAGCCGAGCGGGGCTCCAAGAGACCCAGTACTTC. Protein product: CASSRAGLQETQYF.

This clonotype was detected many times. V usage is TRBV28 and J usage is TRBJ1-5; no firm D call. V was pared by 3 bases and J by 4 bases, with 13 bases between. CDR1 is MDHEN and CDR2 is SYDVKM in the germline V gene. The CDR3 totals 15 residues. CDR3 protein: CASSLRGVGNQPQHF. CDR3 DNA: TGTGCCAGCAGTTTGCGGGGAGTTGGGAATCAGCCCCAGCATTTT.

This clonotype was found a few times. The CDR3 sequence is CASGLAGGPYNEQFF. CDR3 sequence (DNA): TGTGCCAGTGGACTAGCGGGGGGGCCTTACAATGAGCAGTTCTTC. The chain employs TRBV7-2 and TRBJ2-1; TRBD2 aligns across 15 bases. V lost 9 bases and J lost 4; bases outside the gene matches: 4. The CDR3 runs 15 residues. Per germline, CDR1 SGHTA and CDR2 FQGNSA.

The chain joins TRBV12-5 to TRBJ2-1; the match to TRBD2 covers 15 bases. V lost 2 bases and J lost 3; bases outside the gene matches: 8. Germline loops: CDR1 LGHNT, CDR2 FRNRAP. The length of the CDR3 is 19 residues. In nucleotides, the CDR3 is TGTGCTAGTGGTTTGCTGTTCGGGACTAGCGGGGGGCACTACAATGAGCAGTTCTTC. Protein product: CASGLLFGTSGGHYNEQFF.

This clonotype was detected ten times or more. This rearrangement joins TRBV20-1 to TRBJ2-7; D gene unclear. The CDR3 covers 13 residues. The germline V gene encodes CDR1 DFQATT and CDR2 SNEGSKA (reference sequence). Deletions cut 2 bases from V and 0 bases from J, with 8 bases between. The DNA of the CDR3 is TGCAGTGCTAGACCGATGAGCTCCTACGAGCAGTACGTC. It is translated as CSARPMSSYEQYV.

This clonotype has only a few counts. The chain employs TRBV20-1 and TRBJ1-6; D is uncertain. Trimming cost V 0 bases and J 10 bases, with 10 bases left between them. The CDR3 is 13 residues long. Germline values: CDR1 DFQATT, CDR2 SNEGSKA (reference sequence). For the CDR3, the DNA is TGCAGTGCTAGAGATCAGGAGAGCTCACCCCTCCACTTT. Residues: CSARDQESSPLHF.

This rearrangement joins TRBV13 to TRBJ2-5, with 11 bases identical to TRBD1. The CDR3 loop spans 16 amino acids. J gave up 0 bases and V 5 bases, and 5 bases lay outside the gene matches. The V gene's germline CDR1 is PRHDT and CDR2 FYEKMQ (reference sequence). In DNA form, the CDR3 reads TGTGCCAGCAGCGCCCGGGACAGGGGGTACCAAGAGACCCAGTACTTC. Translation gives CASSARDRGYQETQYF.

This clonotype was recorded many times. The gene calls are TRBV2 and TRBJ1-1; D is undetermined. Trimming left V 8 bases short and J 1 base short, with 14 bases between. CDR1 is SNHLY and CDR2 is FYNNEI in the germline V gene. The CDR3 runs 14 residues. The CDR3 DNA is TGTGCCAGCGGGCAGGTTAAGGGGAACACTGAAGCTTTCTTT. This encodes CASGQVKGNTEAFF.

This sequence joins TRBV7-3 and TRBJ2-1; a weak D match, TRBD2 (5 bases). The V gene's germline CDR1 is SGHTA and CDR2 FQGTGA. V gave up 3 bases and J gave up 2 bases, with 11 bases separating them. This CDR3 has 15 amino acids. This CDR3 reads CASSFGISPYNEQFF. The DNA of the CDR3 is TGTGCCAGCAGCTTCGGGATTTCACCCTACAATGAGCAGTTCTTC. Combining the CDR3 with reference TRBV7-3 and TRBJ2-1 gives the whole variable domain GAGVSQTPSNKVTEKGKYVELRCDPISGHTALYWYRQSLGQGPEFLIYFQGTGAADDSGLPNDRFFAVRPEGSVSTLKIQRTERGDSAVYLCASSFGISPYNEQFFGPGTRLTVL.